This section outlines one T cell receptor (beta chain) sequence together with its context. This CDR3 region has 16 residues. J lost 6 bases, V lost 4 bases, and 11 bases had no gene match. CDR1 is SGDLS and CDR2 is YYNGEE in the germline V gene. Donation came from healthy HIV-negative adults that had no recent acute infections or vaccinations. The sample belongs to a study of shared clonotypes between healthy human individuals. TCRdb's copy holds only in-frame clones and misses some; the assay was immunoSEQ multiplex PCR. The sample has about 600,000 clones; less than 98% are singletons. The sequencing input was naive CD4+ T cells sorted from blood. Subset reported: CD45RA+ positively selected. This TCR derives from a woman under 40 in good health. The chain is built from TRBV9 and TRBJ2-2; TRBD1 matches 8 bases. CDR3 sequence reads: CASSPSGQGYPGELFF. CDR3 in DNA: TGTGCCAGCAGCCCCTCCGGACAGGGATACCCCGGGGAGCTGTTTTTT.